A selection of T cell receptor beta chains follows, all from one sample in a study of T cell responses to AZD1222 COVID-19 vaccine. The data were produced by immunoSEQ multiplex PCR, yet TCRdb's version contains in-frame clones alone and is incomplete. The sample lists 110,000 or so clones; around 84% were seen once. The specimen was peripheral blood, collected 28 days after the second AZD1222 dose. The receptors were sampled from an adult who received the AZD1222 COVID-19 vaccine. CDR3s include the opening cysteine and the closing phenylalanine or tryptophan. The D gene is left open where the match is weak. Not all rows give a size; the values are once, few, many and, for expanded clones, a class.

d_call clone_size j_call v_call cdr3_aa cdr3_nt
TRBD2 NA TRBJ2-1 TRBV28 CASTTLAGALNEQFF TGTGCCAGCACCACACTAGCGGGAGCCCTCAATGAGCAGTTCTTC
NA NA TRBJ1-6 TRBV5-4 CASSFEVGGNSPLHF TGTGCCAGCAGTTTCGAGGTAGGGGGTAATTCACCCCTCCACTTT
TRBD1 NA TRBJ2-7 TRBV6-5 CASSYERQGHEQYF TGTGCCAGCAGTTACGAGAGACAGGGCCACGAGCAGTACTTC
NA NA TRBJ2-1 TRBV6-5 CASSYSEGYNEQFF TGTGCCAGCAGTTACTCAGAAGGGTACAATGAGCAGTTCTTC
TRBD1 NA TRBJ1-2 TRBV4-3 CASSRGRQGAGYGYTF TGCGCCAGCAGCCGCGGACGACAGGGGGCAGGCTATGGCTACACCTTC
TRBD1 NA TRBJ1-6 TRBV27 CASSTSGQGNNSPLHF TGTGCCAGCAGTACAAGCGGACAGGGCAACAATTCACCCCTCCACTTT
TRBD2 NA TRBJ2-3 TRBV5-1 CASSLAGISTDTQYF TGCGCCAGCAGCCTAGCGGGGATTAGCACAGATACGCAGTATTTT
NA NA TRBJ1-2 TRBV19 CASRPVDRLDYGYTF TGTGCCAGTAGGCCAGTCGACAGGCTTGACTATGGCTACACCTTC
NA NA TRBJ2-7 TRBV27 CASSTLQGYEQYF TGTGCCAGCAGTACCCTACAGGGCTACGAGCAGTACTTC
TRBD1 once TRBJ1-5 TRBV19 CATHGSRGGNQPQHF TGTGCCACCCACGGAAGCAGGGGGGGCAATCAGCCCCAGCATTTT
TRBD1 NA TRBJ2-1 TRBV11-2 CASSLDLDRATFF TGTGCCAGCAGCTTAGATCTAGACAGGGCTACTTTCTTC
NA NA TRBJ2-7 TRBV7-9 CASSPSGGVEQYF TGTGCCAGCAGCCCATCGGGGGGCGTCGAGCAGTACTTC